The 22 T cell receptor beta chains reported below all come from one sample, sequenced in a study of radiotherapy plus CTLA-4 blockade in lung cancer. Clones were read by immunoSEQ multiplex PCR, and TCRdb kept only the in-frame ones, dropping some. The table lists about 38,000 clones, around three quarters of them singletons. Sequencing used peripheral blood, obtained from a patient treated with radiotherapy plus ipilimumab. The receptors were gathered from a human donor with non-small cell lung cancer who had stable disease on radiotherapy plus ipilimumab.

The V and J genes are TRBV28 and TRBJ2-7; 13 bases line up with TRBD2. Germline V CDR1 and CDR2: MDHEN, SYDVKM. The length of the CDR3 is 17 residues. Germline trimming cut 4 bases from V and 5 bases from J; bases unmatched to any gene: 11. CDR3: CASSSEPGLAGNHEQYV. The CDR3 nucleotides read TGTGCCAGCAGTTCCGAACCGGGACTAGCGGGGAACCACGAGCAGTACGTC.

CDR3 DNA sequence: TGTGCCAGCAGGATATCCGGGACTGGCAATCAGCCCCAGCATTTT. Translated, it gives CASRISGTGNQPQHF. The rearrangement uses TRBV2 and TRBJ1-5, with D possibly matching TRBD1 (5 bases). This CDR3 contains 15 residues. V was trimmed by 6 bases and J by 2 bases, leaving 14 bases between them. Germline-derived CDR1 and CDR2 are SNHLY and FYNNEI.

This clone was seen more than once but under ten times. This chain connects TRBV28 to TRBJ1-5, with TRBD1 identical over 7 bases. The V gene end was trimmed by 6 bases and the J gene end by 0 bases; junction bases not matched to a gene: 14. Germline values: CDR1 MDHEN, CDR2 SYDVKM. This CDR3 spans 18 amino acids. CDR3 loop: CASSRPWGQSDSNQPQHF. DNA of the CDR3: TGTGCCAGCAGCCGACCGTGGGGACAGAGTGATAGCAATCAGCCCCAGCATTTT.

The chain couples TRBV6-1 to TRBJ1-5; D not certain. The germline V and J ends were trimmed by 4 bases and 6 bases, with 16 bases remaining between them. In germline, CDR1 is MNHNS, CDR2 SASEGT. This CDR3 has 15 residues. CDR3 loop: CASSGGRVGIQPQHF. The CDR3 DNA is TGTGCCAGCAGTGGTGGGAGAGTCGGTATTCAGCCCCAGCATTTT.

V and J are TRBV5-5 and TRBJ2-1, with D unresolved. The ends were cut back, 4 bases at V and 3 bases at J, with 11 bases in the middle. The CDR3 covers 14 residues. Germline-derived CDR1 and CDR2 are SGHKS and YYEKEE (reference sequence). CDR3 bases: TGTGCCAGCAGCCCGGACGGAAACTACAATGAGCAGTTCTTC. It is translated as CASSPDGNYNEQFF.

The chain links TRBV5-1 to TRBJ1-2; 12 bases match TRBD1. This CDR3 is built from 15 residues. V trimming: 2 bases; J trimming: 4 bases; junction bases outside the gene matches: 3. Per germline, CDR1 SGHRS and CDR2 YFSETQ. This chain's CDR3 is CASSFGTGGSYGYTF. For the CDR3, the DNA is TGCGCCAGCAGCTTCGGGACAGGGGGCAGCTATGGCTACACCTTC.

This clone was observed a single time. The genes are TRBV19 and TRBJ2-1; the D gene is possibly TRBD2 (7 bases). The CDR3 extends over 15 amino acids. Germline V gene data show CDR1 as LNHDA and CDR2 as SQIVND (reference sequence). The V gene lost 11 bases and the J gene lost 5 bases, with 22 bases spanning the gap. This CDR3 reads CASPEGGGFHNEQFF. CDR3 nucleotide sequence: TGTGCCTCCCCCGAGGGGGGGGGATTCCACAATGAGCAGTTCTTC. The whole variable domain, remainder taken from reference TRBV19 and TRBJ2-1, is DGGITQSPKYLFRKEGQNVTLSCEQNLNHDAMYWYRQDPGQGLRLIYYSQIVNDFQKGDIAEGYSVSREKKESFPLTVTSAQKNPTAFYLCASPEGGGFHNEQFFGPGTRLTVL.

The chain employs TRBV19 and TRBJ1-5; perhaps TRBD1 as D (6 bases). This CDR3 contains 15 residues. V dropped 5 bases and J dropped 0 bases, with 11 bases sitting between them. Germline V gene sequence: CDR1 LNHDA, CDR2 SQIVND (reference sequence). The CDR3 DNA follows: TGTGCCAGTAGTGGACAGCCCTATAGCAATCAGCCCCAGCATTTT. Translated, it gives CASSGQPYSNQPQHF.

The chain has TRBV4-3 and TRBJ2-7; no firm D call. V gave up 0 bases and J gave up 0 bases, with 9 bases separating them. CDR3 length: 15 residues. Per the germline V gene, CDR1 is LGHNA and CDR2 is YSLEER. This CDR3 is CASSQEWVFSYEQYF. CDR3 nucleotides: TGCGCCAGCAGCCAAGAATGGGTCTTCTCCTACGAGCAGTACTTC.

The chain couples TRBV5-4 to TRBJ2-5; either TRBD1 or TRBD2 may supply D (5 bases each). Germline loops: CDR1 SGHNT, CDR2 YYREEE (reference sequence). This CDR3 has 15 residues. The ends were cut back, 4 bases at V and 7 bases at J, with 20 bases in the middle. For the CDR3, the DNA is TGTGCCAGCAGCAAAGGGACGGGGATGGTGGGGACCCAGTACTTC. Encoded protein: CASSKGTGMVGTQYF.

V is TRBV11-2 and J is TRBJ1-3; D is unclear. The CDR3 runs to 15 residues. V was shortened by 6 bases and J by 4 bases, with 16 bases between the two germline ends. Germline V gives CDR1 SGHAT, CDR2 FQNNGV. The CDR3 DNA is TGTGCCAGCAGACCCTCTTTTATGGACGGAAACACCATATATTTT. Protein: CASRPSFMDGNTIYF. Looking up the rest from reference TRBV11-2 and TRBJ1-3 gives the full variable domain: EAGVAQSPRYKIIEKRQSVAFWCNPISGHATLYWYQQILGQGPKLLIQFQNNGVVDDSQLPKDRFSAERLKGVDSTLKIQPAKLEDSAVYLCASRPSFMDGNTIYFGEGSWLTVV.

This clone was picked up a small number of times. The chain couples TRBV21-1 to TRBJ1-1. TRBV21-1 is a pseudogene locus. This CDR3 has 16 amino acids. The CDR3: CASSPRRPTMNTEAFF. The CDR3 nucleotides read TGTGCCAGCAGCCCGCGTAGACCTACGATGAACACTGAAGCTTTCTTT.

The chain employs TRBV7-9 and TRBJ2-1; D gene unclear. In germline, CDR1 is SEHNR, CDR2 FQNEAQ (reference sequence). The CDR3 loop spans 15 amino acids. V was pared by 6 bases and J by 5 bases, with 17 bases between. The CDR3 here is CASSPGAQPNNEQFF. DNA for the CDR3: TGTGCCAGCAGTCCTGGCGCACAGCCGAACAATGAGCAGTTCTTC.

This chain joins TRBV4-2 and TRBJ2-1; no clear D. Germline CDR1 reads LGHNA; CDR2 reads YNFKEQ. The V end was cut by 0 bases, the J end by 10 bases, with 10 bases between. The CDR3 spans 13 residues. CDR3 amino acids: CASSQDKPLEQFF. The CDR3 DNA reads TGTGCCAGCAGCCAAGATAAGCCTTTAGAGCAGTTCTTC.

This sequence joins TRBV4-3 and TRBJ1-2, with D hard to call. The CDR3 spans 14 residues. The germline V gene encodes CDR1 LGHNA and CDR2 YSLEER. Trimming shortened V by 0 bases and J by 7 bases, and 12 bases separated the two germline ends. CDR3 residues: CASSQEGRVSGYTF. The CDR3 DNA reads as TGCGCCAGCAGCCAAGAAGGACGGGTTTCTGGCTACACCTTC.

The chain uses TRBV10-3 and TRBJ2-3; D unresolved. In germline, CDR1 is ENHRY, CDR2 SYGVKD. The CDR3 has 13 residues. Trimming stripped 6 bases from V and 0 bases from J, with 7 bases between. The CDR3 nucleotides read TGTGCCATCAGACCTCAAAGCACAGATACGCAGTATTTT. This gives the protein CAIRPQSTDTQYF.

The chain combines TRBV18 with TRBJ1-1; no reliable D call. Germline V gene sequence: CDR1 KGHSH, CDR2 LQKENI. The CDR3 loop spans 15 amino acids. The ends were cut back, 0 bases at V and 0 bases at J, with 8 bases in the middle. The CDR3 reads CASSPPAVLNTEAFF. The CDR3 nucleotides are TGTGCCAGCTCACCACCTGCGGTTTTGAACACTGAAGCTTTCTTT.

This clone has a single count. The chain uses TRBV19 and TRBJ1-1; 8 nucleotides match TRBD1. Trimming at V came to 3 bases and at J to 1 base, leaving 1 base not matched to a gene. The CDR3 is 14 amino acids. CDR1 and CDR2 from the germline V gene are LNHDA and SQIVND (reference sequence). CDR3 sequence reads: CASSMGQENTEAFF. The CDR3 region has the DNA TGTGCCAGTAGTATGGGACAGGAGAACACTGAAGCTTTCTTT.

The chain combines TRBV29-1 with TRBJ1-1, with D tentatively TRBD1 (6 bases). Germline CDR1 and CDR2: SQVTM and ANQGSEA. The CDR3 sequence is 13 residues long. Trimming stripped 4 bases from V and 1 base from J, with 10 bases between. CDR3 residues: CSVGGRGNTEAFF. In nucleotides, the CDR3 is TGCAGCGTTGGAGGCAGGGGGAACACTGAAGCTTTCTTT.

This clone is classed as medium-sized (0.01 to 0.1%). The chain recombines TRBV6-4 with TRBJ2-1; TRBD2 aligns across 11 bases. Germline CDR1 is MRHNA and CDR2 is SNTAGT. The CDR3 has 15 amino acids. J was trimmed by 9 bases and V by 4 bases; bases with no gene match: 8. The CDR3, as DNA: TGTGCCAGCAGTGTCAGTAGCGGGGGGGCGGCTGAGCAGTTCTTC. Its protein product is CASSVSSGGAAEQFF.

This chain joins TRBV18 and TRBJ2-7; 7 positions agree with TRBD1. The V and J ends lost 3 bases and 6 bases, in that order; junction bases with no gene match: 2. CDR1 and CDR2 from the germline V gene are KGHSH and LQKENI. This CDR3 comprises 12 residues. The CDR3 is CASSPQGVEQYV. As DNA, the CDR3 is TGTGCCAGCTCACCTCAGGGGGTCGAGCAGTACGTC.

V gene TRBV11-2 combines with J gene TRBJ2-1, with D maybe TRBD1 (6 bases). From germline, CDR1 is SGHAT and CDR2 FQNNGV. Deletions cut 3 bases from V and 7 bases from J, with 13 bases between. This CDR3 spans 14 amino acids. The CDR3 sequence: CASSFWGTLNEQFF. As DNA, the CDR3 is TGTGCCAGCAGCTTCTGGGGGACATTGAATGAGCAGTTCTTC.